In its sample, the clone carrying this T cell receptor (beta chain) was seen a few times. Its cognate antigen is unknown. In germline, CDR1 is SGHNT, CDR2 YYREEE (reference sequence). This CDR3 has 15 residues. With 4 bases clipped from V and 5 bases from J, the junction kept 8 bases outside the gene matches. The sample belongs to a study of shared clonotypes between healthy human individuals. Study conclusions and caveats: Generation probabilities of non-shared clonotypes were lower (relative to those shared by all four donors). Rarefaction revealed incomplete sorted-subset sequencing despite large depth. Owing to a small donor count, the genetic and exposure-history diversity represented was limited.

Generated by immunoSEQ multiplex PCR, the TCRdb table keeps only in-frame clones and is missing some. Seen here are 1 million to 1.3 million clones, approximately 80% observed once, and the top ten hold under 0.8%. The specimen was memory CD4+ T cells from PBMCs. Sample subset: CD45RA-negative fraction. The sequence was collected from a man aged 18 to 29 in good health. Some clones in this sample may be carry-over from other donors' samples. The V gene is TRBV5-4, the J gene TRBJ1-4, with 7 bases lining up with TRBD1. CDR3 amino acids: CASSATGTDNEKLFF. CDR3 in DNA: TGTGCCAGCAGCGCAACCGGGACAGACAATGAAAAACTGTTTTTT.